This T cell receptor beta chain originates from a study of Graves' ophthalmopathy and Graves' hyperthyroidism. Overall study findings and caveats: Thyroid clonotypes that were expanded above 0.001 frequency mostly also appeared in blood.

Comments on this clonotype: The target antigen is unknown.

The sequenced template was RNA, covering the TCR beta CDR3 region. RT-PCR was first run with HTBI primers, then multiplex PCR in a second round. TCRdb reprocessed the multiplex PCR reads with MiXCR, giving one entry per CDR3 protein. The sample has 350,000 to 450,000 distinct CDR3 sequences, 20% to 25% seen once. Sequencing used peripheral blood. The TCR comes from a woman aged 18-29 years with stable Graves' hyperthyroidism.

In DNA form, the CDR3 reads TGTGCCAGCAGAACTATCGGGGGTGGCTATGGCTACACCTTC. Protein: CASRTIGGGYGYTF. The gene calls are TRBV12-3 or TRBV12-4 and TRBJ1-2; perhaps TRBD1 as D (5 bases). V lost 6 bases and J lost 4, with 15 bases in between. CDR3 length: 14 residues.